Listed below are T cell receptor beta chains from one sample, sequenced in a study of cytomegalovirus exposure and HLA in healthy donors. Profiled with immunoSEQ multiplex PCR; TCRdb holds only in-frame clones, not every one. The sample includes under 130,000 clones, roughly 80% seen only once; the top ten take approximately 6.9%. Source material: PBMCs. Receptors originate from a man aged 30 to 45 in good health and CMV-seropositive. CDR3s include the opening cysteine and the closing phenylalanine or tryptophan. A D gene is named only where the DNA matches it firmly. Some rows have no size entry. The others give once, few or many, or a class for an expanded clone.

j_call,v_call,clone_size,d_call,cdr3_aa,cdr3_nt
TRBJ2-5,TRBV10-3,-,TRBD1,CAISGTGVETQYF,TGTGCCATCAGTGGGACAGGGGTAGAGACCCAGTACTTC
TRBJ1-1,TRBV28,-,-,CASSLHRPTEAFF,TGTGCCAGCAGTTTACACAGGCCCACTGAAGCTTTCTTT
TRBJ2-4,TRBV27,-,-,CASSLQGAKNIQYF,TGTGCCAGCAGTTTACAGGGAGCCAAAAACATTCAGTACTTC
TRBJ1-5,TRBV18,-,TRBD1,CASSPGRGVNQPQHF,TGTGCCAGCTCACCAGGCAGGGGGGTCAATCAGCCCCAGCATTTT
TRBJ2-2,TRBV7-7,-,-,CASSLGGAVGELFF,TGTGCTAGCAGCTTAGGTGGGGCAGTCGGGGAGCTGTTTTTT
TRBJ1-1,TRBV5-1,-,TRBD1,CASSSTGGGDTEAFF,TGCGCCAGCAGTTCTACAGGGGGCGGGGACACTGAAGCTTTCTTT
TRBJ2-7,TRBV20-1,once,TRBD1,CSATDRGEQYF,TGCAGTGCGACCGACAGGGGCGAGCAGTACTTC
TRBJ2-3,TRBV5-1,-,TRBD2,CASRTSGGTDTQYF,TGCGCCAGCAGAACTAGCGGGGGAACAGATACGCAGTATTTT
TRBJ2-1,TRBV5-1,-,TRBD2,CASSPQGREAYNEQFF,TGCGCCAGCAGCCCCCAAGGGAGGGAAGCCTACAATGAGCAGTTCTTC
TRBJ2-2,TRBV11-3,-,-,CASGGAGELFF,TGTGCCAGCGGAGGGGCCGGGGAGCTGTTTTTT
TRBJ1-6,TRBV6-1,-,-,CASISGSRASPLHF,TGTGCCAGCATTTCCGGGAGTCGTGCTTCACCCCTCCACTTT
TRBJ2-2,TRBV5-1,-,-,CASGQFTGELFF,TGCGCCAGCGGACAGTTCACCGGGGAGCTGTTTTTT
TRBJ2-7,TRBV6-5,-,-,CASNSRDNPYEQYF,TGTGCCAGCAATTCCCGGGACAACCCCTACGAGCAGTACTTC
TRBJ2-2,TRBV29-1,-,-,CSVDPIGQNTGELFF,TGCAGCGTCGATCCAATTGGACAGAACACCGGGGAGCTGTTTTTT
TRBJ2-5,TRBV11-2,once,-,CASSRSSSSVETQYF,TGTGCCAGCAGCCGGAGCTCCTCTAGTGTGGAGACCCAGTACTTC
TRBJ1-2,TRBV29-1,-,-,CSVGRQESSSGYTF,TGCAGCGTAGGAAGACAGGAAAGCAGCTCTGGCTACACCTTC
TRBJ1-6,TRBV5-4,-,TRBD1,CASSPDRADSPLHF,TGTGCCAGCAGCCCGGACAGGGCGGATTCACCCCTCCACTTT
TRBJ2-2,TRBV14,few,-,CASSLAGTGELFF,TGTGCCAGCAGCCTAGCTGGCACCGGGGAGCTGTTTTTT
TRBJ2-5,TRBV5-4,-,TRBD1,CASSKDRGQETQYF,TGTGCCAGCAGCAAGGACAGGGGGCAAGAGACCCAGTACTTC
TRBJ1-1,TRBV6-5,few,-,CASSYQTDDEAFF,TGTGCCAGCAGTTACCAGACAGACGATGAAGCTTTCTTT
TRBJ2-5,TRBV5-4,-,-,CASSPDSQETQYF,TGTGCCAGCAGCCCTGACAGCCAAGAGACCCAGTACTTC
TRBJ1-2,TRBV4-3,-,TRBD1,CASSQSVRGDGYTF,TGCGCCAGCAGCCAATCCGTCAGGGGGGATGGCTACACCTTC
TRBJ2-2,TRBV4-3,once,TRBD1,CASSQGWLMVGQMNTGELFF,TGCGCCAGCAGCCAGGGGTGGCTAATGGTGGGACAGATGAACACCGGGGAGCTGTTTTTT
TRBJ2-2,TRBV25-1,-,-,CASSSNAQATGELFF,TGTGCCAGCAGTTCGAACGCACAGGCCACCGGGGAGCTGTTTTTT
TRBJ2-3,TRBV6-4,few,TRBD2,CASSDSSGGADTQYF,TGTGCCAGCAGTGACTCCAGCGGGGGGGCAGATACGCAGTATTTT
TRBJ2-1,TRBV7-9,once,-,CASSLTSISGNNEQFF,TGTGCCAGCAGCCTTACGTCCATATCCGGTAACAATGAGCAGTTCTTC
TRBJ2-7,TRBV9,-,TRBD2,CASSEGLADSYEQYF,TGTGCCAGCAGCGAGGGACTAGCGGACTCCTACGAGCAGTACTTC
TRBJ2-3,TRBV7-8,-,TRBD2,CASSLERSGGDGDTQYF,TGTGCCAGCAGCTTAGAACGTAGCGGGGGGGATGGGGATACGCAGTATTTT
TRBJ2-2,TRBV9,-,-,CASSVATFTHTGELFF,TGTGCCAGCAGCGTAGCTACGTTCACCCACACCGGGGAGCTGTTTTTT
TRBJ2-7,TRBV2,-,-,CASINRALWEYEQYF,TGTGCCAGCATAAACAGGGCACTGTGGGAATACGAGCAGTACTTC
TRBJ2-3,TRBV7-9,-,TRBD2,CASSLLAGADTQYF,TGTGCCAGCAGCTTGCTAGCGGGGGCTGATACGCAGTATTTT
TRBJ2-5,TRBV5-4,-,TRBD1,CASSSTGTGRETQYF,TGTGCCAGCAGCTCAACCGGGACAGGGAGAGAGACCCAGTACTTC
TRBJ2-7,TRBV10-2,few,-,CASTRNYEQYF,TGCGCCAGCACTAGAAACTACGAGCAGTACTTC
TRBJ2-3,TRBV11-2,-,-,CASSALQRYYSTDTQYF,TGTGCCAGCAGCGCTCTCCAGCGGTACTATTCCACAGATACGCAGTATTTT
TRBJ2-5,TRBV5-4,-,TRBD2,CASSLDPLAGGPGKTQYF,TGTGCCAGCAGCTTGGACCCACTAGCGGGGGGGCCAGGAAAGACCCAGTACTTC
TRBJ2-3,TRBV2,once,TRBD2,CASSPERGAVDTQYF,TGTGCCAGCAGCCCCGAGCGGGGGGCAGTTGATACGCAGTATTTT
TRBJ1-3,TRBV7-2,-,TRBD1,CASTNSRTGPGNTIYF,TGTGCCAGCACCAACAGCCGGACAGGGCCCGGAAACACCATATATTTT
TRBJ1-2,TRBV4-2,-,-,CASSQDFSGGLYGYTF,TGTGCCAGCAGCCAAGATTTTAGTGGCGGACTCTATGGCTACACCTTC
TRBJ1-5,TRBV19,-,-,CASSIGGSGQPQHF,TGTGCCAGTAGTATTGGAGGGTCGGGTCAGCCCCAGCATTTT
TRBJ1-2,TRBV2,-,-,CASSVAGLPNYGYTF,TGTGCCAGCAGTGTCGCAGGCCTTCCTAACTATGGCTACACCTTC
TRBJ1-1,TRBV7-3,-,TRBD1,CASSLMGQGTTEAFF,TGTGCCAGCAGCTTAATGGGACAGGGGACAACTGAAGCTTTCTTT
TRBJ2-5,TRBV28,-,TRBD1,CASSSGGQGQETQYF,TGTGCCAGCAGTTCTGGGGGACAGGGCCAAGAGACCCAGTACTTC
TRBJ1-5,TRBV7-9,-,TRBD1,CASSLGDRWQPQHF,TGTGCCAGCAGCTTGGGGGACAGGTGGCAGCCCCAGCATTTT
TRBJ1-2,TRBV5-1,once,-,CASSLEQASGYTF,TGCGCCAGCAGCTTGGAACAGGCTTCGGGCTACACCTTC
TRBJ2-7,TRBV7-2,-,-,CASSLEGGAKYEQYF,TGTGCCAGCAGCCTCGAGGGCGGGGCGAAGTACGAGCAGTACTTC
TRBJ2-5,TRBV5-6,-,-,CASRRRDFAPETQYF,TGTGCCAGCCGTCGCCGGGACTTTGCACCAGAGACCCAGTACTTC
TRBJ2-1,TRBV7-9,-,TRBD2,CASSSGGGNEQFF,TGTGCCAGCAGCTCGGGGGGGGGAAATGAGCAGTTCTTC
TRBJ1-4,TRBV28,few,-,CASSLQGRVNEKLFF,TGTGCCAGCAGTCTCCAGGGGCGGGTTAATGAAAAACTGTTTTTT
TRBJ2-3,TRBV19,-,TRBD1,CASSTGTGGVTDTQYF,TGTGCCAGTAGTACCGGGACAGGGGGGGTAACAGATACGCAGTATTTT
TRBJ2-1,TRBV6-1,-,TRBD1,CASTFWGQNNEQFF,TGTGCCAGCACGTTTTGGGGACAGAACAATGAGCAGTTCTTC
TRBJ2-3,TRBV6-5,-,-,CASSYSGTSTDTQYF,TGTGCCAGCAGTTACTCAGGGACTAGCACAGATACGCAGTATTTT
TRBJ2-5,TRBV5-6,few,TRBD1,CASSWGDRGQETQYF,TGTGCCAGCAGCTGGGGGGACAGGGGGCAAGAGACCCAGTACTTC
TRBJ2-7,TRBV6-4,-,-,CASSDPQEPDF,TGTGCCAGCAGTGACCCCCAGGAACCCGACTTC
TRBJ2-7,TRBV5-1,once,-,CASSSLGSGNYEQYF,TGCGCCAGCAGTAGCTTGGGATCAGGGAACTACGAGCAGTACTTC
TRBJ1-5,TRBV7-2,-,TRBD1,CASSIRQGGNQPQHF,TGTGCCAGCAGCATTAGACAGGGAGGCAATCAGCCCCAGCATTTT
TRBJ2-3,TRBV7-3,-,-,CASSLDGAGGATDTQYF,TGTGCCAGCAGCTTAGATGGGGCGGGCGGGGCCACAGATACGCAGTATTTT
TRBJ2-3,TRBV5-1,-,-,CASSLGVQALKPDTQYF,TGCGCCAGCAGCTTGGGGGTGCAGGCGCTGAAACCAGATACGCAGTATTTT